What follows is one T cell receptor (beta chain) and its context. The antigen is not known. The sample contains more than one DNA sequence encoding this CDR3. The data are from a study of shared clonotypes between healthy human individuals. Study results and limitations: Clonotypes shared by all four sorted-subset donors had higher generation probabilities than non-shared clonotypes.

This CDR3 region has 15 residues. Trimming took 5 bases from V and 4 from J, leaving 15 bases between them. The germline V gene encodes CDR1 SGHTA and CDR2 FQGTGA. There were no recent acute infections or vaccinations among the donors, who were healthy HIV-negative adults. Produced via immunoSEQ multiplex PCR; TCRdb's table is partial and in-frame only. The top ten clones hold 0.37% of a sample with about 2.3 million clones, less than 95% of them seen once. The TCR comes from a man aged 18 to 30 in good health. Some clones in this sample may be carry-over from other donors' samples. The sequenced sample was naive CD4+ T cells from PBMCs. Subset in this sample: CD45RA+ positively selected. The chain carries TRBV7-3 and TRBJ2-1; weak D call: TRBD1 (7 bases). The CDR3 nucleotides read TGTGCCAGCAGCCCCGCAGGGGGGCCTTACAATGAGCAGTTCTTC. As protein: CASSPAGGPYNEQFF. The whole variable domain, filled in from reference TRBV7-3 and TRBJ2-1, reads GAGVSQTPSNKVTEKGKYVELRCDPISGHTALYWYRQSLGQGPEFLIYFQGTGAADDSGLPNDRFFAVRPEGSVSTLKIQRTERGDSAVYLCASSPAGGPYNEQFFGPGTRLTVL.